The sequence of this T cell receptor beta chain was determined in a study of blood T cell repertoires in COVID-19. Here immunoSEQ multiplex PCR was the method, and the copy in TCRdb shows in-frame clones only, minus some. This sample carries roughly 250,000 clones, about nine tenths of them seen once, and the ten largest clones take over 6%. Sequencing input: PBMCs or T cells enriched from blood (not recorded which). This receptor was obtained from a woman aged 25 to 39 with acute COVID-19.

The DNA of the CDR3 is TGTGCCAGCTACATGGGGCAGGGTGCTAACTATGGCTACACCTTC. Translated: CASYMGQGANYGYTF. The J gene is TRBJ1-2, the V gene TRBV28; D is possibly TRBD1 (5 bases). CDR1 MDHEN and CDR2 SYDVKM come from the germline V gene. This CDR3 contains 15 residues. V was shortened by 8 bases and J by 0 bases, with 16 bases between the two germline ends.